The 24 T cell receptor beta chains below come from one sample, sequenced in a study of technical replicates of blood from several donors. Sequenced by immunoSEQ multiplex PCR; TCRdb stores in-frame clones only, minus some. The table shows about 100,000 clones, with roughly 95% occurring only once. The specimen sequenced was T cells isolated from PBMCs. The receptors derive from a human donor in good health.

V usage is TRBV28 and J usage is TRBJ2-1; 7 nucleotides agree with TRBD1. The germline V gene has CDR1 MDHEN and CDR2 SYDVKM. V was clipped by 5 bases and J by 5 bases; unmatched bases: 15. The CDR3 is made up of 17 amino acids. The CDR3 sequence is CASSVHLGQIYNNEQFF. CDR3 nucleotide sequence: TGTGCCAGCAGTGTCCACCTGGGACAGATATACAACAATGAGCAGTTCTTC.

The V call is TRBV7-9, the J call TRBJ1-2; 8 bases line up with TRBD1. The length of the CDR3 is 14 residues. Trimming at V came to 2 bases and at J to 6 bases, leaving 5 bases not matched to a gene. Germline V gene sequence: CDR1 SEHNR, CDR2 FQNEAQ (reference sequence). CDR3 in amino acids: CASSLSDRVDGYTF. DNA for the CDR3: TGTGCCAGCAGCTTATCGGACAGGGTCGATGGCTACACCTTC.

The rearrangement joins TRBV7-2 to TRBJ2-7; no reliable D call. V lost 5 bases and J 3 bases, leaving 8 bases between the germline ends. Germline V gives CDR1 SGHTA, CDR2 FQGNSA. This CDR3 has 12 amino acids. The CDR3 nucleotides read TGTGCCAGCAGCCAGTCTCTCTACGAGCAGTACTTC. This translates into CASSQSLYEQYF.

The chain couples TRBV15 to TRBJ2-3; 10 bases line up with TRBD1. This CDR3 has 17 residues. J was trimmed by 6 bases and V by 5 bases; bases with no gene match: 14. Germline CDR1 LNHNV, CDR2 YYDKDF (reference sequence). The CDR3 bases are TGTGCCACCAGCGGTCACCGGGACAGGGGACTAGGTGATACGCAGTATTTT. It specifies CATSGHRDRGLGDTQYF.

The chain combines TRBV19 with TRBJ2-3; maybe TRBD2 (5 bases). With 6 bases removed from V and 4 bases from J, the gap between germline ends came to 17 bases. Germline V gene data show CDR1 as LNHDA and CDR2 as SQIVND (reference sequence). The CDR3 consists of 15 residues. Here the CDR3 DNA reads TGTGCCAGTAGCCCCACTAGATACCTACCAGATACGCAGTATTTT. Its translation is CASSPTRYLPDTQYF.

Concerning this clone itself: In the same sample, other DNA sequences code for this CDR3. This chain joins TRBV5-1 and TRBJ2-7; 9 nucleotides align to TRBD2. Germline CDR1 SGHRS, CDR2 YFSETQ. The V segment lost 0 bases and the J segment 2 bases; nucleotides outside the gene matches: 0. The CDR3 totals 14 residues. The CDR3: CASSLASGAYEQYF. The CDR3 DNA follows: TGCGCCAGCAGCTTGGCTAGCGGGGCCTACGAGCAGTACTTC. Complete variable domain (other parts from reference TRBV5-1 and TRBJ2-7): KAGVTQTPRYLIKTRGQQVTLSCSPISGHRSVSWYQQTPGQGLQFLFEYFSETQRNKGNFPGRFSGRQFSNSRSEMNVSTLELGDSALYLCASSLASGAYEQYFGPGTRLTVT.

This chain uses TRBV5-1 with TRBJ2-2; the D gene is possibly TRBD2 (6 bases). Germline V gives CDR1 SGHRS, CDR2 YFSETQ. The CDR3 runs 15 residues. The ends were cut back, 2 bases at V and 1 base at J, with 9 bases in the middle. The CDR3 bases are TGCGCCAGCAGCTTACCGGGACTGAACACCGGGGAGCTGTTTTTT. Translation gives CASSLPGLNTGELFF.

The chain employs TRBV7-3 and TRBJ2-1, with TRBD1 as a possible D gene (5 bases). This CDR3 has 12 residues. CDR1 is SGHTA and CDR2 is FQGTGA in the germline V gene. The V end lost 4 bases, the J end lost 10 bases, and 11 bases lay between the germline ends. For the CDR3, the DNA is TGTGCCAGCAGCTCAGGGTCGTTCGAGCAGTTCTTC. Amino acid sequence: CASSSGSFEQFF.

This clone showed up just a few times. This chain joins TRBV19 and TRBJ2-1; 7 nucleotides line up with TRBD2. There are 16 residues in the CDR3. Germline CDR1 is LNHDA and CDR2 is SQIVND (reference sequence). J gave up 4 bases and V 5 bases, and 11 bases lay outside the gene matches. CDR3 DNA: TGTGCCAGTAGTGCAACTAGCGACGATTCGTACAATGAGCAGTTCTTC. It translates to CASSATSDDSYNEQFF.

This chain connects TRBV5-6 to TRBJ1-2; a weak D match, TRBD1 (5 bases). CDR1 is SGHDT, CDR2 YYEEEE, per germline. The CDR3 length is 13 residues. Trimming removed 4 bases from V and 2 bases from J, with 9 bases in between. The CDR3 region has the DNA TGTGCCAGCAGCGTACAGGAAAACTATGGCTACACCTTC. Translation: CASSVQENYGYTF.

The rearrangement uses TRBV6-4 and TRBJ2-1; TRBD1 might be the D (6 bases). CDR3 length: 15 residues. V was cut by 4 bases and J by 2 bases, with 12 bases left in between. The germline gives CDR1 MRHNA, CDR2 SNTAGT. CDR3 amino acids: CASSVARGPYNEQFF. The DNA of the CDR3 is TGTGCCAGCAGTGTCGCCAGGGGCCCCTACAATGAGCAGTTCTTC.

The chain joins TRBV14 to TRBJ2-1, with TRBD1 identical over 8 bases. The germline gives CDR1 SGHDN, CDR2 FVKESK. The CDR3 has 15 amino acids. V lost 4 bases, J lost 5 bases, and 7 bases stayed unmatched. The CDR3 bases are TGTGCCAGCAGCCCTCGACAGGGGACAAACAATGAGCAGTTCTTC. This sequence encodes CASSPRQGTNNEQFF.

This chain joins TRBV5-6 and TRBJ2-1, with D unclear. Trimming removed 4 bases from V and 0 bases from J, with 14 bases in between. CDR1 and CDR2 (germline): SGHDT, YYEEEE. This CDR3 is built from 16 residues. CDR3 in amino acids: CASSPRILRSYNEQFF. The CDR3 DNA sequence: TGTGCCAGCAGCCCCAGAATCCTCCGCTCCTACAATGAGCAGTTCTTC.

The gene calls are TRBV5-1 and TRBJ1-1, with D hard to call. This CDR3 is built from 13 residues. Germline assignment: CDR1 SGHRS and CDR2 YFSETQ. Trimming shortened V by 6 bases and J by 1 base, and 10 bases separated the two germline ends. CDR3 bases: TGCGCCAGCACCCAGTCAGGGAACACTGAAGCTTTCTTT. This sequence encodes CASTQSGNTEAFF. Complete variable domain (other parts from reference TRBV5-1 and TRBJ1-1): KAGVTQTPRYLIKTRGQQVTLSCSPISGHRSVSWYQQTPGQGLQFLFEYFSETQRNKGNFPGRFSGRQFSNSRSEMNVSTLELGDSALYLCASTQSGNTEAFFGQGTRLTVV.

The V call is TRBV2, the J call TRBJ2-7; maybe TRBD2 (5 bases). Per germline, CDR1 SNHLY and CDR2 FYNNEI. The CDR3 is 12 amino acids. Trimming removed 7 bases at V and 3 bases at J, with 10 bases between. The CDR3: CASIGMDYEQYF. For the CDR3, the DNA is TGTGCCAGCATCGGGATGGACTACGAGCAGTACTTC.

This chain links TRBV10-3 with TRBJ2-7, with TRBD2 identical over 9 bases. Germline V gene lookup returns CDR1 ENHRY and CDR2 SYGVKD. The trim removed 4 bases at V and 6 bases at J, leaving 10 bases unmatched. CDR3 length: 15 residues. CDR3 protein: CAISASGTSRGEQYF. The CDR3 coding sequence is TGTGCCATCAGTGCCTCCGGGACTAGCCGCGGCGAGCAGTACTTC.

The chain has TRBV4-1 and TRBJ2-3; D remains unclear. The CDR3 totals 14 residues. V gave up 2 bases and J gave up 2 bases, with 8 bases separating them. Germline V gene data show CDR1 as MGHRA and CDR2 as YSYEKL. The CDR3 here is CASSQTVNTDTQYF. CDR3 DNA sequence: TGCGCCAGCAGCCAAACTGTGAACACAGATACGCAGTATTTT.

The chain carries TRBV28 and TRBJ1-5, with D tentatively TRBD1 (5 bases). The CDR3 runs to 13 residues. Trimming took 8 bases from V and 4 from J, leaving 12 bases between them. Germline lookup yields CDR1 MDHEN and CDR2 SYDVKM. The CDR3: CASQRRQNQPQHF. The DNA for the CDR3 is TGTGCCAGCCAACGTCGACAGAATCAGCCCCAGCATTTT.

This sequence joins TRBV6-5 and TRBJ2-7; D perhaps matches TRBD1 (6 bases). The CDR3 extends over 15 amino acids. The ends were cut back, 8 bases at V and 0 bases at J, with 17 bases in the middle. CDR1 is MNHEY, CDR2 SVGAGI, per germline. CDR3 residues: CASHTGQSISYEQYF. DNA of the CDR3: TGTGCCAGCCATACTGGACAGTCCATCTCCTACGAGCAGTACTTC.

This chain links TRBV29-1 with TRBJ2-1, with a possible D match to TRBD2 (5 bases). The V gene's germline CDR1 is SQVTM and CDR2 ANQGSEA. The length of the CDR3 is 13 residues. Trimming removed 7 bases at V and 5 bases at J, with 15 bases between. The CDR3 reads CSANLRGNNEQFF. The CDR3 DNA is TGCAGCGCGAACCTTCGGGGTAACAATGAGCAGTTCTTC.

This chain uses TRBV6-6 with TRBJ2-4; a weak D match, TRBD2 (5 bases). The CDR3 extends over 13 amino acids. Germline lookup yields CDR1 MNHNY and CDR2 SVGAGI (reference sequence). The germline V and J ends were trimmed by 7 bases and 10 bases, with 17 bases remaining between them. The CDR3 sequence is CASKPGGDWIQYF. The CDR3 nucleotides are TGTGCCAGCAAACCAGGAGGAGACTGGATTCAGTACTTC.

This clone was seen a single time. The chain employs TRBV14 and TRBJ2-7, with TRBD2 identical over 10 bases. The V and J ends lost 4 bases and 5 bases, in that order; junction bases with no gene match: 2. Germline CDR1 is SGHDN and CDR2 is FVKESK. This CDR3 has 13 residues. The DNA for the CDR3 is TGTGCCAGCAGCCTACTAGCGGGAAACGAGCAGTACTTC. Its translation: CASSLLAGNEQYF.

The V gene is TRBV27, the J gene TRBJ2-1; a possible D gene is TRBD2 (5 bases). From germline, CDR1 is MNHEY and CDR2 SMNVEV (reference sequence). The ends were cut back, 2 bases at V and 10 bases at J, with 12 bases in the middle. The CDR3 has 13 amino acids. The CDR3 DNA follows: TGTGCCAGCAGTTTAAGAGGGCGCCTGGAGCAGTTCTTC. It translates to CASSLRGRLEQFF.

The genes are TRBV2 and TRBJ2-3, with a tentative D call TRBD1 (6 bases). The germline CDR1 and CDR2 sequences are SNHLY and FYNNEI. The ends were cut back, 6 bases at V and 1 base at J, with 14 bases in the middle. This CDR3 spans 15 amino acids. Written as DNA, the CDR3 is TGTGCCAGCAGCCAACCAGGGGACCGCACAGATACGCAGTATTTT. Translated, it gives CASSQPGDRTDTQYF.